This T cell receptor (beta chain) is from a study of shared clonotypes between healthy human individuals. For this clone: Its antigen is not identified. Other nucleotide sequences in the sample specify the same CDR3.

Sequencing used immunoSEQ multiplex PCR; TCRdb keeps in-frame clones, though not all of them. The repertoire holds about 2 million clones, with around 96% as singletons. Cells designated naive CD8 were CD45RO-negative and were positively selected for CCR7, with terminally differentiated effector memory CD45RA+ cells excluded. Study conclusions and caveats: Owing to a small donor count, the genetic and exposure-history diversity represented was limited.

Deletions cut 5 bases from V and 1 base from J, with 4 bases between. The CDR3 runs 12 residues. The germline gives CDR1 SGHVS, CDR2 FQNEAQ. The clonotype originates from a man between 18 and 35 years old in good health. The chain recombines TRBV7-8 with TRBJ2-3; D is unresolved. Sequenced: naive CD8+ T cells sorted from blood. The CDR3 protein is CASSLGTDTQYF. In DNA, the CDR3 is TGTGCCAGCAGCCTTGGCACAGATACGCAGTATTTT.